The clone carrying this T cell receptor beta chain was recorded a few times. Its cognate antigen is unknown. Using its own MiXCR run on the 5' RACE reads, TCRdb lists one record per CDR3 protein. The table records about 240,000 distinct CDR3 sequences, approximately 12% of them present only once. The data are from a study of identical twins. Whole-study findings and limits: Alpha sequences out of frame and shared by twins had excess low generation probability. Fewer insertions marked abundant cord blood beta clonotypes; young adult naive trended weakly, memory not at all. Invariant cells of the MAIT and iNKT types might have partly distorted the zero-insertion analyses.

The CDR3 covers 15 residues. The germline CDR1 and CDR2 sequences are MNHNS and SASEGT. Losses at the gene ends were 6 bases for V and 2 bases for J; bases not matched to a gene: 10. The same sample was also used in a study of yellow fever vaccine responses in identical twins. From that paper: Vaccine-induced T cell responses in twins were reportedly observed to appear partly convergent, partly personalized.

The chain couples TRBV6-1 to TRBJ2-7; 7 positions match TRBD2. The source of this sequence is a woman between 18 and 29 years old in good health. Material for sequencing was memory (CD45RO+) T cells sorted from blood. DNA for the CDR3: TGTGCCAGCAGCTGGGAAGAAGCGGGGCCCTACGAGCAGTACTTC. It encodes CASSWEEAGPYEQYF.